Shown below are 32 T cell receptor beta chains from a single sample sequenced in a study of blood T cell repertoires in COVID-19. Here immunoSEQ multiplex PCR was the method, and the copy in TCRdb shows in-frame clones only, minus some. The table shows roughly 250,000 clones, with 75% to 90% occurring only once. Sequenced sample: PBMCs or T cells enriched from blood (not recorded which). The source of these receptors is a woman aged 40 to 50 who had been exposed to COVID-19.

The chain employs TRBV18 and TRBJ2-1; tentative D call: TRBD1 (6 bases). CDR3 length: 16 residues. Trimming pared 3 bases from V and 5 bases from J, leaving 17 bases between. Per germline, CDR1 KGHSH and CDR2 LQKENI. CDR3 DNA sequence: TGTGCCAGCTCACCTTACCGGGACACCTTAAACAATGAGCAGTTCTTC. Its protein is CASSPYRDTLNNEQFF.

The count of this clone is one. This chain uses TRBV19 with TRBJ2-2; a weak D match, TRBD1 (6 bases). The CDR3 has 16 amino acids. The germline V gene encodes CDR1 LNHDA and CDR2 SQIVND (reference sequence). Trimming pared 1 base from V and 0 bases from J, leaving 9 bases between. DNA of the CDR3: TGTGCCAGTAGTATAGCTTGGACAGCGAACACCGGGGAGCTGTTTTTT. Translated, it gives CASSIAWTANTGELFF.

This sequence joins TRBV3-1 (or the pseudogene TRBV3-2) and TRBJ1-3; no definite D call. The CDR3 runs to 14 residues. The V gene's germline CDR1 is LGHDT and CDR2 YNNKEL (reference sequence). Trimming left V 7 bases short and J 0 bases short, with 10 bases between. The CDR3 loop is CASTLGSSGNTIYF. CDR3 DNA: TGTGCCAGCACTCTAGGGAGCTCTGGAAACACCATATATTTT.

This chain links TRBV28 with TRBJ2-2; maybe TRBD2 (7 bases). CDR3 length equals 15 residues. V was trimmed by 5 bases and J by 5 bases, leaving 15 bases between them. Germline CDR1 reads MDHEN; CDR2 reads SYDVKM. The CDR3 sequence: CASSTGGLPTGELFF. CDR3 sequence (DNA): TGTGCCAGCAGTACGGGGGGCCTGCCTACCGGGGAGCTGTTTTTT.

The chain uses TRBV19 and TRBJ2-3, with TRBD2 matching over 10 bases. The V segment lost 1 base and the J segment 4 bases; nucleotides outside the gene matches: 5. This CDR3 spans 16 amino acids. In germline, CDR1 is LNHDA, CDR2 SQIVND (reference sequence). Here the CDR3 reads CASSIGGLAGADTQYF. The DNA of the CDR3 is TGTGCCAGTAGTATAGGAGGTCTAGCGGGAGCAGATACGCAGTATTTT.

The chain combines TRBV27 with TRBJ2-2; D might be TRBD2 (5 bases). This CDR3 contains 16 residues. Germline CDR1 MNHEY, CDR2 SMNVEV (reference sequence). Trimming cost V 3 bases and J 0 bases, with 11 bases left between them. CDR3 sequence: CASSFGVVANTGELFF. The CDR3 DNA reads TGTGCCAGCAGTTTCGGGGTGGTCGCGAACACCGGGGAGCTGTTTTTT.

This chain's CDR3 is CASSLVGIRGSAQYF. The CDR3 DNA is TGTGCCAGCAGCTTAGTGGGCATAAGAGGGTCTGCCCAGTACTTC. This chain joins TRBV7-3 and TRBJ2-5; a weak D match, TRBD2 (5 bases). The ends were cut back, 2 bases at V and 9 bases at J, with 19 bases in the middle. This CDR3 is built from 15 residues. The germline V gene encodes CDR1 SGHTA and CDR2 FQGTGA. Complete variable domain (other parts from reference TRBV7-3 and TRBJ2-5): GAGVSQTPSNKVTEKGKYVELRCDPISGHTALYWYRQSLGQGPEFLIYFQGTGAADDSGLPNDRFFAVRPEGSVSTLKIQRTERGDSAVYLCASSLVGIRGSAQYFGPGTRLLVL.

The chain uses TRBV7-2 and TRBJ2-1, with TRBD1 matching 9 bases. The length of the CDR3 is 14 residues. Germline lookup yields CDR1 SGHTA and CDR2 FQGNSA. V shed 5 bases, J shed 7 bases, and the junction held 6 bases outside the gene matches. CDR3 loop: CASSLQGAENEQFF. In DNA, the CDR3 is TGTGCCAGCAGCCTACAGGGGGCGGAGAATGAGCAGTTCTTC.

V usage is TRBV2 and J usage is TRBJ1-1; the match to TRBD1 covers 7 bases. Germline assignment: CDR1 SNHLY and CDR2 FYNNEI. J was trimmed by 1 base and V by 6 bases; bases with no gene match: 5. The CDR3 runs 14 residues. This CDR3 reads CASRSGTANTEAFF. The CDR3 coding sequence is TGTGCCAGCAGGTCCGGGACAGCGAACACTGAAGCTTTCTTT. Using reference TRBV2 and TRBJ1-1 for the parts outside the CDR3, the full variable domain is EPEVTQTPSHQVTQMGQEVILRCVPISNHLYFYWYRQILGQKVEFLVSFYNNEISEKSEIFDDQFSVERPDGSNFTLKIRSTKLEDSAMYFCASRSGTANTEAFFGQGTRLTVV.

The chain employs TRBV7-7 and TRBJ2-2, with 9 bases aligning to TRBD1. Germline CDR1 and CDR2: SSHAT and FNYEAQ (reference sequence). J lost 7 bases, V lost 5 bases, and 8 bases had no gene match. The CDR3 is 15 amino acids. The CDR3 bases are TGTGCCAGCAGCGCAGGACAGGGGTTATACGGGGAGCTGTTTTTT. This codes for CASSAGQGLYGELFF.

V is TRBV7-9 and J is TRBJ2-1; 12 bases align to TRBD2. The germline V gene encodes CDR1 SEHNR and CDR2 FQNEAQ (reference sequence). CDR3 length equals 14 residues. J gave up 16 bases and V 8 bases, and 15 bases lay outside the gene matches. The CDR3 coding sequence is TGTGCCAGCGGTGAAGGGACTAGCGGGCTTTGGGCCTTCTTC. Translating it yields CASGEGTSGLWAFF. The full variable domain, in which reference TRBV7-9 and TRBJ2-1 provide the parts outside the CDR3, is DTGVSQNPRHKITKRGQNVTFRCDPISEHNRLYWYRQTLGQGPEFLTYFQNEAQLEKSRLLSDRFSAERPKGSFSTLEIQRTEQGDSAMYLCASGEGTSGLWAFFGPGTRLTVL.

The genes are TRBV5-6 and TRBJ2-1, with TRBD2 matching 7 bases. This CDR3 comprises 16 residues. V dropped 1 base and J dropped 0; count of bases not matched to a gene: 4. Germline CDR1 and CDR2: SGHDT and YYEEEE. The CDR3 DNA sequence: TGTGCCAGCAGCTTGTTGCGGGGGTACTCCTACAATGAGCAGTTCTTC. It translates to CASSLLRGYSYNEQFF.

The chain is built from TRBV23-1 and TRBJ1-5; TRBD1 is a possible D gene (5 bases). TRBV23-1 qualifies as an ORF whose function is uncertain. This CDR3 spans 14 amino acids. Trimming removed 2 bases from V and 0 bases from J, with 5 bases in between. The CDR3 loop reads CASSQGASNQPQHF. Here the CDR3 DNA reads TGCGCCAGCAGTCAAGGGGCTAGCAATCAGCCCCAGCATTTT.

The chain has TRBV28 and TRBJ2-3, with 8 bases that match TRBD2. V was clipped by 1 base and J by 2 bases; unmatched bases: 5. The CDR3 consists of 16 residues. CDR1 and CDR2 (germline): MDHEN, SYDVKM. The CDR3 is CASSLSAGGFTDTQYF. The CDR3, as DNA: TGTGCCAGCAGTTTATCGGCGGGGGGCTTCACAGATACGCAGTATTTT.

This chain uses TRBV6-5 with TRBJ2-5, with 9 bases lining up with TRBD1. Germline trimming cut 0 bases from V and 10 bases from J; bases unmatched to any gene: 6. CDR1 MNHEY and CDR2 SVGAGI come from the germline V gene. The CDR3 consists of 14 residues. CDR3 in amino acids: CASSYSVDRGIQYF. CDR3 coding DNA: TGTGCCAGCAGTTACTCGGTGGACAGGGGTATCCAGTACTTC.

About this clone: A junction boundary mismatches the germline segment, possibly from a read error. The CDR3 bases are TGTGCCAGCAGCTTCGAGAGTAACCAAGAGACCCAGTACTTC. Its protein product is CASSFESNQETQYF. This sequence joins TRBV5-1 and TRBJ2-5, with unresolved D. In germline, CDR1 is SGHRS, CDR2 YFSETQ. The CDR3 is 14 amino acids.

The gene calls are TRBV3-1 (or the pseudogene TRBV3-2) and TRBJ1-2, with D possibly being TRBD1 (5 bases). The ends were cut back, 0 bases at V and 8 bases at J, with 19 bases in the middle. From germline, CDR1 is LGHDT and CDR2 YNNKEL (reference sequence). The CDR3 extends over 16 amino acids. In DNA form, the CDR3 reads TGTGCCAGCAGCCAAGATAGACCACGTTTGGGGGGAGGCTACACCTTC. This sequence encodes CASSQDRPRLGGGYTF.

The chain joins TRBV7-9 to TRBJ1-4; TRBD1 agrees at 9 bases. The CDR3 is 15 amino acids. V dropped 3 bases and J dropped 8; count of bases not matched to a gene: 7. The germline V gene encodes CDR1 SEHNR and CDR2 FQNEAQ (reference sequence). In nucleotides, the CDR3 is TGTGCCAGCAGCTTCGGAGGGACAGGGAACGAAAAACTGTTTTTT. Translating it yields CASSFGGTGNEKLFF.

V is TRBV6-6 and J is TRBJ1-4; 9 nucleotides align to TRBD1. CDR1 MNHNY and CDR2 SVGAGI come from the germline V gene (reference sequence). The V segment lost 5 bases and the J segment 1 base; nucleotides outside the gene matches: 8. The CDR3 is 17 amino acids. The CDR3 protein is CASSRGTGMRTNEKLFF. CDR3 bases: TGTGCCAGCAGTCGCGGGACAGGGATGAGAACTAATGAAAAACTGTTTTTT.

The V and J genes are TRBV7-2 and TRBJ1-4, with TRBD1 identical over 8 bases. J gave up 5 bases and V 6 bases, and 8 bases lay outside the gene matches. Germline V lookup: CDR1 SGHTA, CDR2 FQGNSA. CDR3 length equals 15 residues. CDR3 nucleotide sequence: TGTGCCAGCAGTTTTAGACAGGGGAGGAATGAAAAACTGTTTTTT. It codes for CASSFRQGRNEKLFF.

J is TRBJ1-1 and V is TRBV18; no clear D gene. The V and J ends lost 0 bases and 8 bases respectively, with 10 bases between them. The germline V gene has CDR1 KGHSH and CDR2 LQKENI. The CDR3 covers 13 residues. DNA of the CDR3: TGTGCCAGCTCACCACCCGCGGCAGAAGAAGCTTTCTTT. It yields the protein CASSPPAAEEAFF.

V usage is TRBV27 and J usage is TRBJ1-5; the D is unclear. CDR1 and CDR2 (germline): MNHEY, SMNVEV (reference sequence). V shed 5 bases and J shed 4 bases, with 15 bases lying between them. This CDR3 region has 15 residues. The CDR3, as DNA: TGTGCCAGCAGTCAGTGGGCCCGGGGTAATCAGCCCCAGCATTTT. Its translation is CASSQWARGNQPQHF.

The rearrangement uses TRBV6-2 or TRBV6-3 and TRBJ2-1, with D possibly being TRBD1 (5 bases). The V end lost 7 bases, the J end lost 0 bases, and 13 bases lay between the germline ends. Germline CDR1 reads MNHEY; CDR2 reads SVGEGT. This CDR3 comprises 15 residues. The CDR3 sequence: CASTPYRHSYNEQFF. As DNA, the CDR3 is TGTGCCAGCACCCCCTACAGGCACTCCTACAATGAGCAGTTCTTC.

This chain connects TRBV27 to TRBJ2-1, with 10 positions matching TRBD1. V trimming: 6 bases; J trimming: 8 bases; junction bases outside the gene matches: 7. This CDR3 is built from 14 residues. Germline V gene lookup returns CDR1 MNHEY and CDR2 SMNVEV (reference sequence). The CDR3 nucleotides are TGTGCCAGCAGATCGTGGGACAGGGGCTATGAGCAGTTCTTC. Protein sequence: CASRSWDRGYEQFF.

V is TRBV19 and J is TRBJ2-1; 10 nucleotides line up with TRBD2. Trimming took 4 bases from V and 3 from J; bases not matched to a gene: 15. The germline CDR1 and CDR2 sequences are LNHDA and SQIVND (reference sequence). This CDR3 has 19 residues. The CDR3 bases are TGTGCCAGTAGTACCTTTAGCAGCGGGAGGGCCGGGGTCTACAATGAGCAGTTCTTC. Translation: CASSTFSSGRAGVYNEQFF. The full variable domain, completed using reference TRBV19 and TRBJ2-1, is DGGITQSPKYLFRKEGQNVTLSCEQNLNHDAMYWYRQDPGQGLRLIYYSQIVNDFQKGDIAEGYSVSREKKESFPLTVTSAQKNPTAFYLCASSTFSSGRAGVYNEQFFGPGTRLTVL.

The V gene is TRBV4-2, the J gene TRBJ2-6; 9 bases are a match to TRBD1. Germline V gene sequence: CDR1 LGHNA, CDR2 YNFKEQ. The V and J ends lost 5 bases and 0 bases, in that order; junction bases with no gene match: 8. This CDR3 comprises 18 residues. The CDR3, as DNA: TGTGCCAGCAGCGGACCGGGACAGGGACGCTCTGGGGCCAACGTCCTGACTTTC. Translation: CASSGPGQGRSGANVLTF.

The genes are TRBV14 and TRBJ1-4, with D possibly matching TRBD1 (6 bases). The CDR3 covers 13 residues. The germline gives CDR1 SGHDN, CDR2 FVKESK. Deletions cut 5 bases from V and 10 bases from J, with 14 bases between. The CDR3 sequence is CASSWDRDTKLFF. DNA of the CDR3: TGTGCCAGCAGCTGGGACCGGGACACAAAACTGTTTTTT.

The chain is built from TRBV18 and TRBJ1-6; TRBD1 agrees at 11 bases. V lost 5 bases to trimming and J lost 5 bases; unmatched junction nucleotides: 8. The CDR3 has 17 amino acids. Germline V CDR1 and CDR2: KGHSH, LQKENI. The CDR3 spells CASSKVRDRGDNSPLHF. CDR3 DNA: TGTGCCAGCTCAAAAGTCCGGGACAGGGGGGATAATTCACCCCTCCACTTT.

The V call is TRBV11-1, the J call TRBJ1-1; D not certain. V gave up 5 bases and J gave up 4 bases, with 17 bases separating them. The CDR3 contains 15 residues. The germline CDR1 and CDR2 sequences are SGHAT and FQDESV (reference sequence). The CDR3 DNA reads as TGTGCCAGCAGCCCCAACACCAGGATGGGCACTGAAGCTTTCTTT. Encoded protein: CASSPNTRMGTEAFF.

The J gene is TRBJ1-2, the V gene TRBV4-1; 8 nucleotides align to TRBD1. Germline V lookup: CDR1 MGHRA, CDR2 YSYEKL. V shed 0 bases, J shed 6 bases, and the junction held 9 bases outside the gene matches. The CDR3 spans 16 residues. The CDR3 sequence: CASSQDWTGIGNGYTF. In nucleotides, the CDR3 is TGCGCCAGCAGCCAAGATTGGACAGGGATAGGGAATGGCTACACCTTC.

The rearrangement links TRBV27 to TRBJ2-5; 9 bases are shared with TRBD1. Germline V lookup: CDR1 MNHEY, CDR2 SMNVEV (reference sequence). Trimming at V came to 6 bases and at J to 4 bases, leaving 6 bases not matched to a gene. The CDR3 totals 14 residues. For the CDR3, the DNA is TGTGCCAGCAGCCGGGACAGGGCCCGAGAGACCCAGTACTTC. Protein sequence: CASSRDRARETQYF.

The chain joins TRBV28 to TRBJ2-1; 10 bases are a match to TRBD1. The CDR3 extends over 15 amino acids. Germline V lookup: CDR1 MDHEN, CDR2 SYDVKM. Losses at the gene ends were 6 bases for V and 4 bases for J; bases not matched to a gene: 6. The CDR3 DNA is TGTGCCAGCAGAGAGACAGGGGGCATATACAATGAGCAGTTCTTC. Translated, it gives CASRETGGIYNEQFF. Based on the CDR3 plus reference TRBV28 and TRBJ2-1, the full variable domain is DVKVTQSSRYLVKRTGEKVFLECVQDMDHENMFWYRQDPGLGLRLIYFSYDVKMKEKGDIPEGYSVSREKKERFSLILESASTNQTSMYLCASRETGGIYNEQFFGPGTRLTVL.